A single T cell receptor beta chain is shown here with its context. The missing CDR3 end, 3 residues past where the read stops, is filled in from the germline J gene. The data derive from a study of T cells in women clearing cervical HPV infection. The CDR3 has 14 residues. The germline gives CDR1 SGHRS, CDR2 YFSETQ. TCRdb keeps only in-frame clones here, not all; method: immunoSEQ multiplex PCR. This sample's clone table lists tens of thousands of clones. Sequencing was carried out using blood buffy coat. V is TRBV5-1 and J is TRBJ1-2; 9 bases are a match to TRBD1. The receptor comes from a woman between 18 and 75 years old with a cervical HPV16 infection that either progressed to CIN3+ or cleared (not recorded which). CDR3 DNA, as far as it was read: TGCGCCAGCAGCTGGCAACAGGGGGCTGGCGGC. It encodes CASSWQQGAGG. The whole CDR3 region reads CASSWQQGAGGYTF. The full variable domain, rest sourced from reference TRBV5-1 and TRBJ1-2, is KAGVTQTPRYLIKTRGQQVTLSCSPISGHRSVSWYQQTPGQGLQFLFEYFSETQRNKGNFPGRFSGRQFSNSRSEMNVSTLELGDSALYLCASSWQQGAGGYTFGSGTRLTVV.